The subject of this entry is one T cell receptor beta chain. Original processing notes: From reference gene primer amplification, estimates of nucleated cell counts were derived. Sequencing was performed with immunoSEQ multiplex PCR; in TCRdb, only in-frame clones are kept and a portion is missing. V, J and clone size reflect that table, while D and trimming were determined from the DNA. The repertoire holds 250,000 to 300,000 clones, with 75% to 90% as singletons. The data stem from a study of blood T cell repertoires in COVID-19. Study in general: Acute-phase and convalescent COVID-19 samples originated in the United States, Italy and Spain. Sources were T cells, B-cell-depleted T cells, or PBMCs; the material itself was cDNA or gDNA.

The CDR3 has 14 residues. The junction had 5 bases not matched to a gene; V was cut back by 3 bases and J by 3 bases. CDR1 SGDLS and CDR2 YYNGEE come from the germline V gene. This TCR derives from a woman between 40 and 50 years old who had recovered from COVID-19. The sequencing sample was made of peripheral blood. The chain joins TRBV9 to TRBJ1-1; TRBD1 agrees at 7 bases. The chain's CDR3 is CASSGQGTYTEAFF. The CDR3, as DNA: TGTGCCAGCAGCGGACAGGGTACGTACACTGAAGCTTTCTTT.